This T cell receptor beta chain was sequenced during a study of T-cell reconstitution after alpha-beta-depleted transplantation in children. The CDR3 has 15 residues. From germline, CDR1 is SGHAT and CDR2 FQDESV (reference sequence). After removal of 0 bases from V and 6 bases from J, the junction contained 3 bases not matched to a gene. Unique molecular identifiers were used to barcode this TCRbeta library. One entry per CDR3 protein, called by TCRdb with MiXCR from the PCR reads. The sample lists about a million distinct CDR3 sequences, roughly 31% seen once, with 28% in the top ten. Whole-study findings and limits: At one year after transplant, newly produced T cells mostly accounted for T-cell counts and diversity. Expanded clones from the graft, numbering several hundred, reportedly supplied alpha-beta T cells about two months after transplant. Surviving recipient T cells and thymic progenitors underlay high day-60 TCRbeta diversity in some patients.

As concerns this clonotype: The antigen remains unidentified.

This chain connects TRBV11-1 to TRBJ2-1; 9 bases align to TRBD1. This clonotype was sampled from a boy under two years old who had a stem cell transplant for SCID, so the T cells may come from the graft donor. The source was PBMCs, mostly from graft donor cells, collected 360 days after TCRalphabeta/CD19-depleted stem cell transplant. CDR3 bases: TGTGCCAGCAGCTTAGCAGGACAGGGGCCCAATGAGCAGTTCTTC. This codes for CASSLAGQGPNEQFF.